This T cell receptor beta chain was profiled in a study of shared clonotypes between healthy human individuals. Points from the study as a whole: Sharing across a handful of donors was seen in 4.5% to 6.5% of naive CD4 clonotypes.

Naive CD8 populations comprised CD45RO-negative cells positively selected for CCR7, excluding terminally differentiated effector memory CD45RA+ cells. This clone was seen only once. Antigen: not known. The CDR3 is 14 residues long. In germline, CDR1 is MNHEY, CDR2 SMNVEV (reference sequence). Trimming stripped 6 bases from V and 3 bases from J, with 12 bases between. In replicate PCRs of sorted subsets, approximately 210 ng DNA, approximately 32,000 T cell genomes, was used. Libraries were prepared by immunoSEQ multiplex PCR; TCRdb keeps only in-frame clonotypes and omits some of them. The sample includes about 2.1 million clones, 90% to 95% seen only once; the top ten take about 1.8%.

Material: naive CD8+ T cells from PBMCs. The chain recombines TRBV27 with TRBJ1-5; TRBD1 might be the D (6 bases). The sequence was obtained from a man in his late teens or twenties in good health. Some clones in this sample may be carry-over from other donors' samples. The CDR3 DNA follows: TGTGCCAGCAGGATAGGGGGTAACAATCAGCCCCAGCATTTT. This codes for CASRIGGNNQPQHF.